This T cell receptor beta chain appears in the sequencing data of a study of cytomegalovirus exposure and HLA in healthy donors. As for the study in general: The roughly 100 million unique TCR beta sequences, from roughly 170 million T cells, were found by an earlier analysis. Study observations and caveats: With later analysis, a missense DCLRE1C variant became linked to TCR beta V- and J-gene trimming. In a later analysis, common viral pathogens appeared linked to several of the most significant clusters. Roughly uniform depth of sequencing across donors was assumed in presence/absence analyses.

In the PCR, 60 Vbeta and 13 Jbeta primers were used. The repertoire was sequenced with immunoSEQ multiplex PCR; TCRdb's copy has only in-frame clones and lacks some. This table holds under 250,000 clones, 79% found once. Note on this clone: The antigen is not known.

Trimming stripped 2 bases from V and 0 bases from J, with 7 bases between. The CDR3 runs to 15 residues. Germline values: CDR1 SGHVS, CDR2 FQNEAQ. The origin of this receptor is a woman between 25 and 40 years old in good health and CMV-seropositive. The chain is built from TRBV7-8 and TRBJ2-2, with a tentative D call TRBD2 (6 bases). The sequenced sample was PBMCs. Here the CDR3 reads CASSLLASNTGELFF. The DNA for the CDR3 is TGTGCCAGCAGCTTACTAGCGTCGAACACCGGGGAGCTGTTTTTT.